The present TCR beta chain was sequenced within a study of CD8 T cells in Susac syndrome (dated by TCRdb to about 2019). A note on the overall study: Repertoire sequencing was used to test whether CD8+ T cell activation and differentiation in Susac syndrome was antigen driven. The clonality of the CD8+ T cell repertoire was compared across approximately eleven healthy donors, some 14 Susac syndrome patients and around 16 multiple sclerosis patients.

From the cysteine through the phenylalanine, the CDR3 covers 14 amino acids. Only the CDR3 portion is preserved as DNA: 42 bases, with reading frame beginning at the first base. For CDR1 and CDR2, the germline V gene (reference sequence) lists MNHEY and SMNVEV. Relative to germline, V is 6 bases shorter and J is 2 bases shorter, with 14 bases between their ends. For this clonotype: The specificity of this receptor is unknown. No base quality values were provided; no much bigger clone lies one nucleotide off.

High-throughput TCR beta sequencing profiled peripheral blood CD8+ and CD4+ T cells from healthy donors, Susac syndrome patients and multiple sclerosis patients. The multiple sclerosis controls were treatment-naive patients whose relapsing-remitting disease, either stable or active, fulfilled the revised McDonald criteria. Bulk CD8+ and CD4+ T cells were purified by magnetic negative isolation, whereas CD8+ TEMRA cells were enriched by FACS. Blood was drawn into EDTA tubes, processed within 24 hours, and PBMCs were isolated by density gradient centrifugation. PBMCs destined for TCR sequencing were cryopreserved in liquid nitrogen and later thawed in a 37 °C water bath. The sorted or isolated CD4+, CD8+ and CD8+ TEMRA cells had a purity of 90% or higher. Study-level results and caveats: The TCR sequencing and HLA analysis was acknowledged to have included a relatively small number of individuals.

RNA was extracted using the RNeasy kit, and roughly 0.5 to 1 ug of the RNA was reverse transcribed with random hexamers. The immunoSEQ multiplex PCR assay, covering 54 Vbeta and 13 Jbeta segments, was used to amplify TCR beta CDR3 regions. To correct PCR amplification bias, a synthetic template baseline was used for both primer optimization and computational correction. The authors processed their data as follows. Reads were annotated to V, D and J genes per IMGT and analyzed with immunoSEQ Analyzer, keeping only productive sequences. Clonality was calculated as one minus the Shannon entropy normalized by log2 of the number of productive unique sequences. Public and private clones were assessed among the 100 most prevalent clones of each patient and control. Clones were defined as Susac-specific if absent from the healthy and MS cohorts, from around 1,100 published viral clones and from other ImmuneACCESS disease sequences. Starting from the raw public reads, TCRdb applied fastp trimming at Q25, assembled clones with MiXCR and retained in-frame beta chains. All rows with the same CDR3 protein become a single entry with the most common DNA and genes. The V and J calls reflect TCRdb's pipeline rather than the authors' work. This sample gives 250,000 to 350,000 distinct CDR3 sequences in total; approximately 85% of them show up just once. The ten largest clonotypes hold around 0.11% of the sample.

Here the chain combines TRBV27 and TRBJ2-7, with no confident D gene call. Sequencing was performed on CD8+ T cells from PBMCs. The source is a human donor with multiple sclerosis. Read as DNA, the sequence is TGTGCCAGCAGCTCCACCCGTTCTGCCTACGAGCAGTACTTC. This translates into CASSSTRSAYEQYF.